Listed here are 16 T cell receptor beta chains from one sample, sequenced in a study of shared clonotypes between healthy human individuals. Sequenced by immunoSEQ multiplex PCR; TCRdb stores in-frame clones only, minus some. The sample contains some 1,100,000 clones, 70% to 80% of which appear only once. Specimen: memory CD4+ T cells from PBMCs. Indicated subset: CD45RA-negative fraction. All receptors derive from a man aged 18 to 30 in good health. Some clones in this sample may be carry-over from other donors' samples.

The V and J genes are TRBV28 and TRBJ1-4; 9 bases map to TRBD1. The junction had 12 bases not matched to a gene; V was cut back by 7 bases and J by 0 bases. CDR3 length equals 18 residues. Germline values: CDR1 MDHEN, CDR2 SYDVKM. The CDR3: CASKTPGTGTATNEKLFF. As DNA, the CDR3 is TGTGCCAGCAAGACTCCTGGGACAGGGACAGCAACTAATGAAAAACTGTTTTTT.

V and J are TRBV6-5 and TRBJ1-5; D is uncertain. Germline loops: CDR1 MNHEY, CDR2 SVGAGI. V lost 4 bases, J lost 6 bases, and 13 bases lay in between. The CDR3 extends over 14 amino acids. CDR3: CASSFLGMGQPQHF. In DNA form, the CDR3 reads TGTGCCAGCAGTTTCCTCGGAATGGGTCAGCCCCAGCATTTT.

This rearrangement joins TRBV7-8 to TRBJ2-5; TRBD2 aligns across 8 bases. The CDR3 runs 15 residues. Germline V gives CDR1 SGHVS, CDR2 FQNEAQ. V gave up 2 bases and J gave up 1 base; unmatched junction bases: 3. The CDR3 sequence is CASSLWREVQETQYF. The CDR3 nucleotides read TGTGCCAGCAGCTTATGGCGGGAGGTCCAAGAGACCCAGTACTTC.

V gene TRBV7-9 combines with J gene TRBJ1-5; TRBD1 matches 7 bases. The CDR3 spans 13 residues. The germline CDR1 and CDR2 sequences are SEHNR and FQNEAQ (reference sequence). The V and J ends lost 3 bases and 7 bases, in that order; junction bases with no gene match: 3. The CDR3 protein is CASSFAQGQPQHF. DNA for the CDR3: TGTGCCAGCAGCTTTGCACAGGGGCAGCCCCAGCATTTT.

The chain carries TRBV7-2 and TRBJ2-3; possibly TRBD1 for D (5 bases). The CDR3 is 15 amino acids. Germline V gene sequence: CDR1 SGHTA, CDR2 FQGNSA. The ends were cut back, 8 bases at V and 0 bases at J, with 15 bases in the middle. The CDR3 region is CASPLWGGSTDTQYF. The CDR3 DNA sequence: TGTGCCAGCCCCCTATGGGGCGGAAGCACAGATACGCAGTATTTT.

This sequence joins TRBV5-5 and TRBJ2-5; 7 bases match TRBD1. This CDR3 is 15 amino acids long. The trim removed 4 bases at V and 0 bases at J, leaving 6 bases unmatched. Germline loops: CDR1 SGHKS, CDR2 YYEKEE (reference sequence). The CDR3 spells CASSVQGQYQETQYF. DNA for the CDR3: TGTGCCAGCAGCGTACAGGGACAGTACCAAGAGACCCAGTACTTC.

This clone was observed a single time. This chain uses TRBV29-1 with TRBJ2-4, with D perhaps matching TRBD2 (6 bases). The ends were cut back, 0 bases at V and 0 bases at J, with 9 bases in the middle. The length of the CDR3 is 15 residues. Germline V gene lookup returns CDR1 SQVTM and CDR2 ANQGSEA. The CDR3 bases are TGCAGCGTTGAAGATGGAGGGAGAGCCAAAAACATTCAGTACTTC. It yields the protein CSVEDGGRAKNIQYF. The variable domain in full, with the rest retrieved from reference TRBV29-1 and TRBJ2-4, is SAVISQKPSRDICQRGTSLTIQCQVDSQVTMMFWYRQQPGQSLTLIATANQGSEATYESGFVIDKFPISRPNLTFSTLTVSNMSPEDSSIYLCSVEDGGRAKNIQYFGAGTRLSVL.

This clone was picked up a small number of times. CDR3 nucleotide sequence: TGTGCCAGCAGCTTAGGCCCCGGGACACCTAGCACAGATACGCAGTATTTT. This encodes CASSLGPGTPSTDTQYF. This chain links TRBV13 with TRBJ2-3, with D perhaps matching TRBD1 (6 bases). Trimming took 0 bases from V and 0 from J, leaving 13 bases between them. Germline V gene sequence: CDR1 PRHDT, CDR2 FYEKMQ (reference sequence). The CDR3 runs to 17 residues.

This clone was observed a few times. This chain joins TRBV6-1 and TRBJ1-4; TRBD1 agrees at 11 bases. J gave up 6 bases and V 6 bases, and 3 bases lay outside the gene matches. Germline values: CDR1 MNHNS, CDR2 SASEGT. The CDR3 length is 14 residues. The CDR3 sequence: CASSRTGGDEKLFF. Written as DNA, the CDR3 is TGTGCCAGCAGCCGGACAGGGGGCGATGAAAAACTGTTTTTT.

The sample holds one count of this clone. Here the CDR3 reads CASSTTGGRTGELFF. CDR3 DNA: TGCGCCAGCAGTACGACAGGGGGCCGCACCGGGGAGCTGTTTTTT. The chain employs TRBV4-1 and TRBJ2-2, with TRBD1 matching over 10 bases. V trimming: 6 bases; J trimming: 4 bases; junction bases outside the gene matches: 5. This CDR3 contains 15 residues. CDR1 is MGHRA and CDR2 is YSYEKL in the germline V gene.

The gene calls are TRBV18 and TRBJ2-1, with 7 bases lining up with TRBD2. V lost 3 bases and J lost 0; bases outside the gene matches: 8. Per germline, CDR1 KGHSH and CDR2 LQKENI. This CDR3 spans 17 amino acids. The CDR3 coding sequence is TGTGCCAGCTCACCTAGTCCCCGCGGGAGCTCCTACAATGAGCAGTTCTTC. Translated: CASSPSPRGSSYNEQFF.

About this clone itself: At the DNA level, this CDR3 is encoded by other sequences in the same sample as well. V usage is TRBV20-1 and J usage is TRBJ2-3, with 8 bases fitting TRBD2. This CDR3 comprises 11 residues. The V gene's germline CDR1 is DFQATT and CDR2 SNEGSKA (reference sequence). V gave up 7 bases and J gave up 6 bases; unmatched junction bases: 3. CDR3 protein: CSVAGTDTQYF. CDR3 nucleotides: TGCAGTGTAGCGGGAACTGATACGCAGTATTTT.

This clone was detected a few times. This rearrangement joins TRBV6-1 to TRBJ2-3; 10 positions match TRBD2. The CDR3 runs 15 residues. V shed 6 bases, J shed 4 bases, and the junction held 7 bases outside the gene matches. Germline V gene sequence: CDR1 MNHNS, CDR2 SASEGT. CDR3 nucleotides: TGTGCCAGCAGCCCGAATCTAGCGGGGGCAGATACGCAGTATTTT. Its translation: CASSPNLAGADTQYF.

This chain's CDR3 is CASSFNPNVRRYYEQYF. The CDR3 DNA reads TGTGCCAGCAGTTTCAATCCTAACGTCCGGAGGTATTACGAGCAGTACTTC. The chain joins TRBV28 to TRBJ2-7; a weak D match, TRBD2 (5 bases). The CDR3 consists of 17 residues. Deletions cut 3 bases from V and 4 bases from J, with 22 bases between. Per the germline V gene, CDR1 is MDHEN and CDR2 is SYDVKM.

The V and J genes are TRBV10-2 and TRBJ2-7; 11 bases agree with TRBD2. V was clipped by 6 bases and J by 2 bases; unmatched bases: 6. The CDR3 is 15 residues long. From germline, CDR1 is WSHSY and CDR2 SAAADI. CDR3 nucleotide sequence: TGCGCCAGCAGGACCGGGACTAGCGGTCCCTACGAGCAGTACTTC. This encodes CASRTGTSGPYEQYF.

The rearrangement links TRBV5-1 to TRBJ2-6; TRBD2 might be the D (6 bases). V lost 0 bases to trimming and J lost 3 bases, with 10 bases between them. This CDR3 has 16 amino acids. Germline V lookup: CDR1 SGHRS, CDR2 YFSETQ. CDR3 nucleotide sequence: TGCGCCAGCAGCTTGGAGGGGACTGGTGGGGCCAACGTCCTGACTTTC. Its protein product is CASSLEGTGGANVLTF.